This T cell receptor (beta chain) was sequenced in a study of CD8+CD57+ T cells in acquired aplastic anemia. Background on the study: Sorted cells (CD4+ and CD8+) yielded DNA amounts that averaged approximately 2.9 ug.

Trimming removed 6 bases from V and 6 bases from J, with 23 bases in between. Germline V gene data show CDR1 as SEHNR and CDR2 as FQNEAQ (reference sequence). There are 16 residues in the CDR3. This clonotype has a count of ten or more. Patients included in sequencing had previously demonstrated CD8+CD57+ cell expansion by flow cytometry. As a group, the patients uniformly had severe acquired aplastic anemia. CDR3 and TCR beta VDJ profiling relied on a genomic DNA template. TCRdb independently ran MiXCR on the reads; one entry per CDR3 protein. The sample consists of about 260,000 distinct CDR3 sequences, 65% to 90% of them appearing once.

V is TRBV7-9 and J is TRBJ1-2; TRBD1 might be the D (6 bases). The sequence came from a human donor with aplastic anemia. Sequencing was done on a sample of sorted CD4+, CD8+, or CD8+CD57+ T cells (not recorded which) from PBMCs. The CDR3 region is CASSIGGPATSDGYTF. The CDR3 DNA sequence: TGTGCCAGCAGTATAGGGGGGCCGGCAACATCAGATGGCTACACCTTC. The whole variable domain, filled in from reference TRBV7-9 and TRBJ1-2, reads DTGVSQNPRHKITKRGQNVTFRCDPISEHNRLYWYRQTLGQGPEFLTYFQNEAQLEKSRLLSDRFSAERPKGSFSTLEIQRTEQGDSAMYLCASSIGGPATSDGYTFGSGTRLTVV.